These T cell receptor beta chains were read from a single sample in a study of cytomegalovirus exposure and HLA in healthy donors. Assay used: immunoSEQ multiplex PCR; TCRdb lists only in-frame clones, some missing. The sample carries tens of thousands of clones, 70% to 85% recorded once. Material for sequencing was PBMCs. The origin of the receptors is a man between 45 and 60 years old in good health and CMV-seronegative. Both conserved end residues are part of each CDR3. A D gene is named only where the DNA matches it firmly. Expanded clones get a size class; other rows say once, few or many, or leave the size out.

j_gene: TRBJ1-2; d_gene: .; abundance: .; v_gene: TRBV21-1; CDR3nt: TGTGCCAGCAGCAAAGAATTAGGTGGCAGGGCAAGATATGGCTACACCTTC; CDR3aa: CASSKELGGRARYGYTF
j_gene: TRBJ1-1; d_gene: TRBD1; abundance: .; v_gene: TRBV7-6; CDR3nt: TGTGCCAGCAGCTTAGCGCTTTTGGAGGGGGCGAACACTGAAGCTTTCTTT; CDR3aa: CASSLALLEGANTEAFF
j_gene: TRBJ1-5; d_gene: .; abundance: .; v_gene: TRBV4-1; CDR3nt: TGCGCCAGCAGCCAAGGGGGGCAGTTCAATCAGCCCCAGCATTTT; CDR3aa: CASSQGGQFNQPQHF
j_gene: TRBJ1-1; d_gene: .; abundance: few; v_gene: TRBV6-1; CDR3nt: TGTGCCAGCAGTGTGCAGGGAGGTATGGCTTTCTTT; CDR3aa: CASSVQGGMAFF
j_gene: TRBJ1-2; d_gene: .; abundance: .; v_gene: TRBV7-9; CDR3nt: TGTGCCAGCAGCTTAGTGAGGGCAGGCTATGGCTACACCTTC; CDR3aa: CASSLVRAGYGYTF
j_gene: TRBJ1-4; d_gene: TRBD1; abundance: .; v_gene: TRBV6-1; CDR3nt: TGTGCCAGCAGCGGTCCGGGACAGAACGAAAAACTGTTTTTT; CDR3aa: CASSGPGQNEKLFF
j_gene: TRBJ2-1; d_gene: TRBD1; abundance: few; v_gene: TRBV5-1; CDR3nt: TGCGCCAGCAGCTCCTCCGGGACAGGTAATAATGAGCAGTTCTTC; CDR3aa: CASSSSGTGNNEQFF
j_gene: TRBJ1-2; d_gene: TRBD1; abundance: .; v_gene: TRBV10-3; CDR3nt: TGTGCCATCAGTGAAAGGGACAGGGGGCCCTATGGCTACACCTTC; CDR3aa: CAISERDRGPYGYTF
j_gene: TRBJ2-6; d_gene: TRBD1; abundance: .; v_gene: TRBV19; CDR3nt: TGTGCCAGTAGTATAGATCCGGGACAGGGGGCGTCTGGGGCCAACGTCCTGACTTTC; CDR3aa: CASSIDPGQGASGANVLTF
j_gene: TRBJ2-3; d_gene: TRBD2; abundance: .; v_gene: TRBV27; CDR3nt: TGTGCCAGCAGTTTATTTAAGCCCGGGACTAGCAGAAGCACAGATACGCAGTATTTT; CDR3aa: CASSLFKPGTSRSTDTQYF
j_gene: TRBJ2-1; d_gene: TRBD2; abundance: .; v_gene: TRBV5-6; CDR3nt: TGTGCCAGCAGCTTAGGAGGAGCGGGGGGCGGTGAGCAGTTCTTC; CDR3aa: CASSLGGAGGGEQFF
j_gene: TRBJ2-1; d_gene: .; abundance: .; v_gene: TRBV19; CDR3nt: TGTGCCAGTAGTATAGGTCGGGAGCGCGGCAATGAGCAGTTCTTC; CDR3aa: CASSIGRERGNEQFF
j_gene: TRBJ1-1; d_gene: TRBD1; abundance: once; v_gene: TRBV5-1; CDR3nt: TGCGCCAGCAGCCCCGAGACAGGGCGAGCTTTCTTT; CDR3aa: CASSPETGRAFF
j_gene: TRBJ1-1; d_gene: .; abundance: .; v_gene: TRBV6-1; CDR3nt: TGTGCCAGCAGCGAATCGGGGGGGCGAACTGAAGCTTTCTTT; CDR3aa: CASSESGGRTEAFF
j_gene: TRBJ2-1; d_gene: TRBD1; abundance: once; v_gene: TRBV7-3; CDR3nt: TGTGCCAGCAGCATACGACAGGGGTTTGGCAATGAGCAGTTCTTC; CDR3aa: CASSIRQGFGNEQFF
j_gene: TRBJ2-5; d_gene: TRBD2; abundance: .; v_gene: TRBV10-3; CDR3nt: TGTGCCATCAGTGAGCGCAGCGGGGGCCAAGAGACCCAGTACTTC; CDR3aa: CAISERSGGQETQYF
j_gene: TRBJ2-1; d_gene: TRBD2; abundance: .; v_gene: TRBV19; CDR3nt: TGTGCCAGTAGTATAGGGGGACGCGGGAGGGCTACCTACAATGAGCAGTTCTTC; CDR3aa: CASSIGGRGRATYNEQFF
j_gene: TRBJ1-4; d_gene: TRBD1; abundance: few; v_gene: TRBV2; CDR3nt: TGTGCCAGCAGTGTGCGAGGGGGCAATGAAAAACTGTTTTTT; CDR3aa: CASSVRGGNEKLFF
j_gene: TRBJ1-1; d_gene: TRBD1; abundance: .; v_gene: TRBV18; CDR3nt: TGTGCCAGCTCACCAGGCTTAGAGGGGGCGAACACTGAAGCTTTCTTT; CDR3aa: CASSPGLEGANTEAFF
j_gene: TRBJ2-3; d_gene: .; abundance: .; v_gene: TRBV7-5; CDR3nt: TGTGCCAGAAGCTCTGATGGCCGTAACGACGGGACTCCCTCAGGCACAGATACGCAGTATTTT; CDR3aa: CARSSDGRNDGTPSGTDTQYF
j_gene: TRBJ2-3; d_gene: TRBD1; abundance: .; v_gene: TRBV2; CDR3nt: TGTGCCAGCAGTGATCAGGGGGCCACAGATACGCAGTATTTT; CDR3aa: CASSDQGATDTQYF
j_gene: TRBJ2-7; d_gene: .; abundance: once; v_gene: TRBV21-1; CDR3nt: TGTGCCAGCAGCATCTTTCCGGGACAGAATTACGAGCAGTACTTC; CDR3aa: CASSIFPGQNYEQYF
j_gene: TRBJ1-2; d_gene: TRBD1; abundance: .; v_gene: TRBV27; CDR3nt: TGTGCCAGGGGGACAGGGAATGGCTACACCTTC; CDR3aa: CARGTGNGYTF
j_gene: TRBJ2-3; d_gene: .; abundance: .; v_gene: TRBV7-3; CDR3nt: TGTGCCAGCAGCTTAATAGCATTCCCAGATACGCAGTATTTT; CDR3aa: CASSLIAFPDTQYF
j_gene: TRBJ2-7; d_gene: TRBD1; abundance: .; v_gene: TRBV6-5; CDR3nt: TGTGCCAGCAGTTACTCGGCAGGGGGCCTTACCTACGAGCAGTACTTC; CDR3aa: CASSYSAGGLTYEQYF
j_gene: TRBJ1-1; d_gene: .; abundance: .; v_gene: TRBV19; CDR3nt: TGTGCCAGTAGCACTACCAGGGGAAGAACTGAAGCTTTCTTT; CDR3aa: CASSTTRGRTEAFF
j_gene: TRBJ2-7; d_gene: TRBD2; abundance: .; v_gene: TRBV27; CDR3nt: TGTGCCAGTGGAGGGGAGGGAGTATACGAGCAGTACTTC; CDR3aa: CASGGEGVYEQYF
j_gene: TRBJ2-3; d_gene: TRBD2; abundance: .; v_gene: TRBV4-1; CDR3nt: TGCGCCAGCAGCCAAGAAGGGAGGGCCCGAACAGATACGCAGTATTTT; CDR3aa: CASSQEGRARTDTQYF
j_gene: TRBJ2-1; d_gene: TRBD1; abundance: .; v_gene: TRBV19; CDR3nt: TGTGCCAGTAGTCTGACAGGGGGCGCCTACAATGAGCAGTTCTTC; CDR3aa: CASSLTGGAYNEQFF
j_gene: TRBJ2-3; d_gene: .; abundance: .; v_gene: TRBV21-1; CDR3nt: TGTGCCAGCAGCAAAGTCGGGACTAGCGGGATTAGCACAGATACGCAGTATTTT; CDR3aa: CASSKVGTSGISTDTQYF
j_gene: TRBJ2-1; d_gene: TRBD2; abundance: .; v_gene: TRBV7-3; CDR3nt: TGTGCCAGCAGCTTGGGGACTAGCCGTAGTTTGAATGAGCAGTTCTTC; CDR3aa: CASSLGTSRSLNEQFF
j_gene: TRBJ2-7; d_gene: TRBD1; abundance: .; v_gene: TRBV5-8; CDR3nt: TGTGCCAGCAGCTTGTCGGACAGGGGATACGAGCAGTACTTC; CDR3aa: CASSLSDRGYEQYF
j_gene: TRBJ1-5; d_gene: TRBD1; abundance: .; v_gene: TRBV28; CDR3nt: TGTGCCAGCAGTACCGAACAGGGGGCCAATCAGCCCCAGCATTTT; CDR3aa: CASSTEQGANQPQHF
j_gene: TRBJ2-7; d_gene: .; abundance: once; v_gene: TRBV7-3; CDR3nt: TGTGCCAGCAGCCTACCCTTCAAACTCAAATGCATTGACAAGCAGTACTTC; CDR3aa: CASSLPFKLKCIDKQYF
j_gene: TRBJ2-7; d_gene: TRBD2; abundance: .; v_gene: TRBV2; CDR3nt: TGTGCCAGCACCGCCCGCGGAGCGGGAGCCTCCTACGAGCAGTACTTC; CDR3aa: CASTARGAGASYEQYF
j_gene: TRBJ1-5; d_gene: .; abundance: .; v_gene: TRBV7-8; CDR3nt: TGTGCCAGCAGCTTACTTCGACAACCTAGCAATCAGCCCCAGCATTTT; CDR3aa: CASSLLRQPSNQPQHF
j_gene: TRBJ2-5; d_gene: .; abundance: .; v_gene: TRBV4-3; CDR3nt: TGCGCCAGCAGCCCAAGGGCGGGGTGGGGGGAGACCCAGTACTTC; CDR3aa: CASSPRAGWGETQYF
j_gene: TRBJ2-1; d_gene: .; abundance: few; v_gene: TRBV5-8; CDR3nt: TGTGCCATTGCTACCGGCTACAATGAGCAGTTCTTC; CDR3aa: CAIATGYNEQFF
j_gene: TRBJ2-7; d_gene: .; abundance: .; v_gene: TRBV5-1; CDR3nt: TGCGCCAGCAGCTTGGGGGACACCGACTACGAGCAGTACTTC; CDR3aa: CASSLGDTDYEQYF
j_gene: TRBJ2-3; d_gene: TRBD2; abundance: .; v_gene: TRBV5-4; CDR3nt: TGTGCCAGCAGTCCCGGGACTAGCGGGACAGATACGCAGTATTTT; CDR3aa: CASSPGTSGTDTQYF
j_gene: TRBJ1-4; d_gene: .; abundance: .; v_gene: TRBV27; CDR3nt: TGTGCCAGCAGAATTCAGGGGAAAGAGAATGAAAAACTGTTTTTT; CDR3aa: CASRIQGKENEKLFF
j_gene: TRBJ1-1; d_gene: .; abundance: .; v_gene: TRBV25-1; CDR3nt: TGTGCCAGTGGAGGGTCGGGGGTTGGAGCTGAAGCTTTCTTT; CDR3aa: CASGGSGVGAEAFF
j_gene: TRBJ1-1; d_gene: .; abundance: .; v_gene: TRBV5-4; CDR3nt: TGTGCCAGCAGCAACAGAATGAACACTGAAGCTTTCTTT; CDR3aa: CASSNRMNTEAFF
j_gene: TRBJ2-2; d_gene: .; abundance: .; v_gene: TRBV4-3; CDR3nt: TGCGCCAGCAGCCAAGATTGGAGGGTAGAAATTGGCACCGGGGAGCTGTTTTTT; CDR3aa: CASSQDWRVEIGTGELFF
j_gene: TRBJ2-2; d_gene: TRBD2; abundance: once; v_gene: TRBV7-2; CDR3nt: TGTGCCAGCAGCTCCGGGGGGGGCGGGGAGCTGTTTTTT; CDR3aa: CASSSGGGGELFF